Listed here is a single T cell receptor (beta chain). In the authors' methods: Reference gene primer amplification gave estimated nucleated cell counts. Clones were sequenced by immunoSEQ multiplex PCR, and TCRdb holds only the in-frame ones, with some missing. For V, J and clone size, that table is used; D and trimming come from the DNA. The repertoire holds 20,000 to 30,000 clones, with approximately 94% as singletons. Germline-derived CDR1 and CDR2 are SNHLY and FYNNEI. The CDR3 extends over 12 amino acids. V trimming: 5 bases; J trimming: 9 bases; junction bases outside the gene matches: 1. This entry comes from a study of blood T cell repertoires in COVID-19. In the study overall: The study drew acute and convalescent COVID-19 samples from the United States, Italy and Spain. PBMCs, B-cell-depleted T cells, or T cells were the source of the cDNA or gDNA that made up the material.

The chain employs TRBV2 and TRBJ2-1; 10 bases are a match to TRBD2. Sequencing was performed on peripheral blood. The TCR sequence derives from a woman aged 50 to 60 with active COVID-19. This CDR3 reads CASSLAGGEQFF. The CDR3 DNA reads as TGTGCCAGCAGTTTAGCGGGAGGTGAGCAGTTCTTC.